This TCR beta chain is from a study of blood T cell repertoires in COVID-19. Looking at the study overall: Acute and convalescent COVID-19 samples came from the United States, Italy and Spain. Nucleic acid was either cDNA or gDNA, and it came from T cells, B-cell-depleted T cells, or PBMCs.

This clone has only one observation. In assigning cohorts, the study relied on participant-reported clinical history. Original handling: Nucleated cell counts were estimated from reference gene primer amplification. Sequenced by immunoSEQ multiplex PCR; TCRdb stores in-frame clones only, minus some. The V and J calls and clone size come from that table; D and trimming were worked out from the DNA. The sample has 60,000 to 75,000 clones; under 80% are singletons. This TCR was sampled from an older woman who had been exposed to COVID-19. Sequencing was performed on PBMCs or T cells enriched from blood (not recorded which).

This CDR3 is CASRKTGTFQETQYF. The CDR3 DNA sequence: TGTGCCAGCCGAAAGACAGGGACTTTCCAAGAGACCCAGTACTTC. This chain uses TRBV7-7 with TRBJ2-5, with D perhaps matching TRBD1 (7 bases). Trimming removed 8 bases at V and 1 base at J, with 17 bases between. The length of the CDR3 is 15 residues. The V gene's germline CDR1 is SSHAT and CDR2 FNYEAQ (reference sequence).